This TCR beta chain was sequenced in a study of naive and memory T cell subsets. Cells stained for CD3, CD4, CD8, CD45RA, CD27 and viability were sorted into four CD45RA/CD27 subsets. General study points: In CD4 and CD8 cells, diversity dropped from naive through EMRA. Findings for naive and memory subsets could not be checked against ground truth.

Both TRBC1 and TRBC2 were covered by a beta constant-region primer of two equimolar oligonucleotides. Nested alpha and beta constant-region primers with the SP2 primer drove four PCR rounds on ligated cDNA. TCRdb reanalysed the UMI-ligation and nested PCR reads using MiXCR and keeps one entry per CDR3 protein. The sample includes around 110,000 distinct CDR3 sequences, approximately 37% of them seen just once. As for this clonotype: Its antigen remains unknown.

The clonotype was recovered from a human donor in good health. Sequencing was carried out using central memory CD4+ T cells from blood.

CDR3 DNA sequence: TGTGCCAGCAGTCTACGGGACAGGGTCGGCGGCGAGCAGTACTTC. Translating it yields CASSLRDRVGGEQYF. This chain links TRBV6-2 or TRBV6-3 with TRBJ2-7; TRBD1 aligns across 9 bases. Germline CDR1 MNHEY, CDR2 SVGEGT. V was clipped by 5 bases and J by 6 bases; unmatched bases: 11. This CDR3 has 15 amino acids.